Listed below are T cell receptor beta chains from one sample, sequenced in a study of blood T cell repertoires in COVID-19. The repertoire was sequenced with immunoSEQ multiplex PCR; TCRdb's copy has only in-frame clones and lacks some. Of about 20,000 clones detected, 70% to 90% appear once; the ten largest clones hold around 6%. Sequencing used peripheral blood. The receptors stem from a human donor in a cohort sampled during active COVID-19. Each CDR3 is given with its conserved first and last residue. The D gene is left open where the match is weak. Part of the rows lack a size; the others show once, few, many or a class for expanded clones.

abundance	j_gene	d_gene	v_gene	CDR3aa	CDR3nt
.	TRBJ1-1	.	TRBV19	CASTQGRNTEAFF	TGTGCCAGTACTCAGGGCCGGAACACTGAAGCTTTCTTT
.	TRBJ2-1	.	TRBV6-5	CASRSFNNEQFF	TGTGCCAGCAGGAGCTTTAACAATGAGCAGTTCTTC
.	TRBJ2-1	TRBD2	TRBV19	CASQPGLAGNEQFF	TGTGCCAGCCAACCGGGACTAGCGGGCAATGAGCAGTTCTTC
.	TRBJ1-1	.	TRBV9	CASSVGASVGMNTEAFF	TGTGCCAGCAGCGTAGGGGCCTCGGTGGGTATGAACACTGAAGCTTTCTTT
.	TRBJ2-1	TRBD2	TRBV27	CASSVRTSGRYNEQFF	TGTGCCAGCAGTGTTCGGACTAGCGGGCGCTACAATGAGCAGTTCTTC
.	TRBJ2-5	.	TRBV9	CASSSSLGALGETQYF	TGTGCCAGCAGCTCCTCCCTTGGGGCCTTGGGGGAGACCCAGTACTTC
.	TRBJ2-2	.	TRBV19	CASSIGWRQTGELFF	TGTGCCAGTAGTATAGGGTGGCGGCAAACCGGGGAGCTGTTTTTT
.	TRBJ2-4	TRBD1	TRBV30	CAFSPGRGRAKNIQYF	TGTGCCTTCTCCCCCGGCAGGGGGCGCGCCAAAAACATTCAGTACTTC
once	TRBJ1-1	TRBD1	TRBV19	CASSRDGTGVMNTEAFF	TGTGCCAGTAGTAGAGACGGGACAGGGGTTATGAACACTGAAGCTTTCTTT
.	TRBJ1-2	TRBD1	TRBV18	CASSQGEWSYGYTF	TGTGCCAGCTCGCAGGGGGAGTGGAGCTATGGCTACACCTTC
.	TRBJ2-7	.	TRBV5-8	CAAGGSLYEQYF	TGTGCCGCAGGGGGGAGCCTCTACGAGCAGTACTTC
once	TRBJ2-3	TRBD2	TRBV7-8	CASSFTRGTSTDTQYF	TGTGCCAGCAGCTTTACGCGGGGGACTAGCACAGATACGCAGTATTTT
once	TRBJ1-3	TRBD1	TRBV11-2	CASSDRAEGNTIYF	TGTGCCAGCAGCGACAGGGCAGAGGGAAACACCATATATTTT
.	TRBJ2-6	.	TRBV9	CASSVAGAGPWGANVLTF	TGTGCCAGCAGCGTAGCAGGGGCCGGGCCCTGGGGGGCCAACGTCCTGACTTTC
once	TRBJ1-1	.	TRBV11-2	CASSPLWSAMNTEAFF	TGTGCCAGCAGCCCCCTATGGAGCGCCATGAACACTGAAGCTTTCTTT
.	TRBJ1-2	.	TRBV3-1/TRBV3-2	CASSHSDRGYTF	TGTGCCAGCAGCCACAGCGATCGGGGCTACACCTTC
.	TRBJ1-6	.	TRBV14	CASSQVPTIDSPLHF	TGTGCCAGCAGCCAAGTACCGACTATAGATTCACCCCTCCACTTT
.	TRBJ1-1	.	TRBV2	CASRADTEAFF	TGTGCCAGCAGGGCAGACACTGAAGCTTTCTTT
few	TRBJ1-6	.	TRBV4-1	CASSQGSSPLHF	TGCGCCAGCAGCCAAGGGAGTTCACCCCTCCACTTT
.	TRBJ2-7	.	TRBV25-1	CASSAKREQYF	TGTGCCAGCAGTGCGAAGCGCGAGCAGTACTTC
.	TRBJ2-1	.	TRBV27	CASSLSGDNEQFF	TGTGCCAGCAGTTTATCGGGAGACAATGAGCAGTTCTTC
.	TRBJ2-7	.	TRBV9	CASSTSSTSYEQYF	TGTGCTAGCTCAACTAGCTCTACCTCCTACGAGCAGTACTTC
.	TRBJ2-7	TRBD1	TRBV28	CASSFGTDSYF	TGTGCCAGCAGTTTCGGGACAGACTCGTACTTC
once	TRBJ1-1	.	TRBV12-3/TRBV12-4	CASSSGLNTEAFF	TGTGCCAGCAGTTCAGGGTTGAACACTGAAGCTTTCTTT
.	TRBJ2-6	TRBD1	TRBV5-1	CASSLDRGAGANVLTF	TGCGCCAGCAGCTTGGACAGGGGGGCCGGGGCCAACGTCCTGACTTTC